The entry that follows covers one T cell receptor beta chain sequence. This sample is drawn from a study of blood T cell repertoires in COVID-19. Germline V gene sequence: CDR1 LGHDT, CDR2 YNNKEL (reference sequence). The J segment lost 9 bases and the V segment lost 4 bases, leaving 5 bases of the junction unmatched. The CDR3 has 15 amino acids. The assay was immunoSEQ multiplex PCR, and TCRdb's table has in-frame clones only and misses some. The profile covers roughly 300,000 clones, with roughly 85% appearing a single time and approximately 7.6% taken by the ten largest. The specimen sequenced was peripheral blood. V and J are TRBV3-1 (or the pseudogene TRBV3-2) and TRBJ2-1; 14 nucleotides agree with TRBD2. The sequence was obtained from a human donor in a cohort sampled during active COVID-19. The CDR3: CASSLGTSGGGEQFF. In DNA, the CDR3 is TGTGCCAGCAGCCTCGGGACTAGCGGGGGAGGTGAGCAGTTCTTC.